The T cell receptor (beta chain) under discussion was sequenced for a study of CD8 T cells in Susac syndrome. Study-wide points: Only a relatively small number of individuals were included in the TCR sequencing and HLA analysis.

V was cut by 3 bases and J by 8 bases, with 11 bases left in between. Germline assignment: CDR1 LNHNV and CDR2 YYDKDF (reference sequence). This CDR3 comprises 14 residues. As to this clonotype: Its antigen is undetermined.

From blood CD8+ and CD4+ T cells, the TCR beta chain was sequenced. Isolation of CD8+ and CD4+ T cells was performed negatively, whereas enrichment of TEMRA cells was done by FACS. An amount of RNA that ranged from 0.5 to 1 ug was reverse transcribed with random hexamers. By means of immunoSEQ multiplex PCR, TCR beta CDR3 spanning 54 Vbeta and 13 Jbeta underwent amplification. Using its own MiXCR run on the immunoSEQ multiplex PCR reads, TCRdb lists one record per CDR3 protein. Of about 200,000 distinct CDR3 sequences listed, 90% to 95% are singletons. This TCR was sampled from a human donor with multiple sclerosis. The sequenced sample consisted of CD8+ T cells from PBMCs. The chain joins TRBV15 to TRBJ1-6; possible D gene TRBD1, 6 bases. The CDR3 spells CATSSRGGDSPLHF. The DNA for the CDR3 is TGTGCCACCAGCAGCAGGGGTGGCGATTCACCCCTCCACTTT. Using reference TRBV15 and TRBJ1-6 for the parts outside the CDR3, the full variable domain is DAMVIQNPRYQVTQFGKPVTLSCSQTLNHNVMYWYQQKSSQAPKLLFHYYDKDFNNEADTPDNFQSRRPNTSFCFLDIRSPGLGDTAMYLCATSSRGGDSPLHFGNGTRLTVT.